The source of this T cell receptor (beta chain) is a study of brain T cells in children with intractable seizures. Profiling relied on immunoSEQ multiplex PCR, and the TCRdb table lists in-frame clones only, not all of them. The sample consists of 50,000 to 75,000 clones, 90% to 96% of them appearing once. The sequenced cases were selected for having the highest brain T cell transcript signatures. Pre-surgery treatment included at least one anti-epileptic drug. Germline V gives CDR1 SSHAT, CDR2 FNYEAQ (reference sequence). There are 14 residues in the CDR3. V was trimmed by 11 bases and J by 2 bases, leaving 17 bases between them.

Source: peripheral blood, taken at surgery. This sequence originates from a boy under two years old with focal cortical dysplasia and intractable seizures. The V and J genes are TRBV7-7 and TRBJ2-3; a weak D match, TRBD1 (5 bases). This chain's CDR3 is CAPVGRAYTDTQYF. Written as DNA, the CDR3 is TGTGCCCCGGTGGGCAGGGCCTACACAGATACGCAGTATTTT.